The rows below give T cell receptor beta chains drawn from one sample of a study of T cell responses to AZD1222 COVID-19 vaccine. Data came from immunoSEQ multiplex PCR; TCRdb stores just in-frame clones and leaves some out. Of 150,000 to 250,000 clones in the sample, 93% are singletons; the top ten hold about 1%. The input for sequencing was peripheral blood, taken 28 days after the second AZD1222 dose. These receptors were obtained from an adult who received the AZD1222 COVID-19 vaccine. Each CDR3 is given with its conserved first and last residue. Fields, in order: V gene, CDR3 length, CDR3 protein.

TRBV5-1,15,CASSLSGSSGNEQFF
TRBV29-1,14,CSVEKGPQNTEAFF
TRBV11-3,15,CASSLQGAGGNTIYF
TRBV6-6,14,CASSLLLVPYEQYF
TRBV28,14,CASRRAGGSYEQYF
TRBV7-8,15,CASSLASGGSYEQYF
TRBV7-8,12,CASSLEAPQQFF
TRBV12-3/TRBV12-4,13,CASSAVTQETQYF
TRBV5-8,12,CASSFSGIGYTF
TRBV5-1,16,CASSLAVGGMNYGYTF
TRBV9,14,CASSVASSYNEQFF
TRBV28,15,CASRTTGGGNTEAFF
TRBV3-1/TRBV3-2,13,CASTRGAGYEQYF
TRBV5-1,15,CASSSPGSGPRTQYF
TRBV5-1,14,CASSSLPPAGELFF
TRBV10-1,10,CASQMDIQYF
TRBV7-9,16,CASSSVTGGTPYGYTF
TRBV6-2/TRBV6-3,15,CASSYLGDLYQPQHF
TRBV13,14,CASRGQAWAYGYTF
TRBV5-4,16,CASSLGGQGWNQPQHF
TRBV7-9,16,CASSPEGLAGGETQYF
TRBV2,13,CASSVYRNQPQHF
TRBV18,13,CASSSGYTDTQYF
TRBV5-1,14,CASSLATGRDTIYF
TRBV6-5,11,CASSSTYGYTF
TRBV29-1,13,CSVEVLALDEQFF
TRBV3-1/TRBV3-2,18,CASSQGGMGLAESYGYTF
TRBV12-5,12,CASESLNTEAFF
TRBV6-5,13,CASRQGLGQPQHF
TRBV28,13,CASSFGAAYEQYF
TRBV15,17,CATSRVRGGSVNTEAFF
TRBV30,13,CAWTPGSGNTIYF
TRBV20-1,13,CSASTAVNTEAFF
TRBV15,15,CATSRPEVLGYEQYF
TRBV5-6,16,CASSRSRGQLTDTQYF
TRBV19,15,CASSIGQELRNEAFF
TRBV4-3,17,CASSQELAGAPGGELFF
TRBV3-1/TRBV3-2,17,CASSQAGTGYSNQPQHF
TRBV6-5,13,CASMVGNPTEAFF
TRBV11-2,15,CASSLGTSPTDTQYF
TRBV11-2,12,CASSSIEGGAFF
TRBV30,13,CAWSGQGNQPQHF
TRBV11-2,17,CASTNPGGVKGTGELFF
TRBV3-1/TRBV3-2,14,CASRLAGVTDTQYF
TRBV7-2,13,CASSLEQNTEAFF
TRBV10-3,14,CAISESKPPYEQYF
TRBV5-1,18,CASSFPASGGPFQETQYF
TRBV5-1,14,CASSLGSVNTEAFF
TRBV3-1/TRBV3-2,15,CASSQGEDGYTEAFF
TRBV10-3,15,CAIRGTSGNTGELFF
TRBV7-8,17,CASSLVPTTALNTEAFF
TRBV19,14,CASSIDLSGNGYTF
TRBV7-2,15,CASSLATNRGDGYTF
TRBV6-5,16,CASSYSRPTATYEQYF
TRBV6-1,14,CASSERQTNYGYTF